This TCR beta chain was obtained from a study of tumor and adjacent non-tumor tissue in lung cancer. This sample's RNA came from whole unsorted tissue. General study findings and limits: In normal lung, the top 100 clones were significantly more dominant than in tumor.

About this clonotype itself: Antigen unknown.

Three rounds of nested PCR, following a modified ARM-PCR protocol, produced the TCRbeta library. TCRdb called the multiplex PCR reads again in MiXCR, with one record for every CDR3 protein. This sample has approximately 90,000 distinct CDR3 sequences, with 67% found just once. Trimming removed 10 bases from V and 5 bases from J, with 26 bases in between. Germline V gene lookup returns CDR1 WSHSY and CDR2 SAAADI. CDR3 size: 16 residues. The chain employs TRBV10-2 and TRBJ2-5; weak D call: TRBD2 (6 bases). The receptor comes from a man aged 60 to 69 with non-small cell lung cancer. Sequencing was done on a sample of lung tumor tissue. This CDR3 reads CATQGGVTRCGETQYF. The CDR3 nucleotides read TGCGCCACCCAGGGAGGTGTAACGAGGTGTGGGGAGACCCAGTACTTC.